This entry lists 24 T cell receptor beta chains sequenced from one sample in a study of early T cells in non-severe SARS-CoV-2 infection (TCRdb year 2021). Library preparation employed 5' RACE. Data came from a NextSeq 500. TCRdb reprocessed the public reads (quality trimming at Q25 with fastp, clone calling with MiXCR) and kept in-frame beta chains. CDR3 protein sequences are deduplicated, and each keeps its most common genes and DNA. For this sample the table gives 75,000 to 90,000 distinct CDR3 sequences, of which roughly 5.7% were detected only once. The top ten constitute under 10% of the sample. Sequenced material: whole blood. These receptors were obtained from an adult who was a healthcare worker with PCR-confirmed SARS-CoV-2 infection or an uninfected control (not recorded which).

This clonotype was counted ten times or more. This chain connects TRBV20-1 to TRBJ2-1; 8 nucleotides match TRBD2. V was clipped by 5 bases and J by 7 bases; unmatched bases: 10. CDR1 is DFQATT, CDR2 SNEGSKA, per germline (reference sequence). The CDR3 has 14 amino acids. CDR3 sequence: CSAVGRAPINEQFF. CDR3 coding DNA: TGCAGTGCTGTCGGGAGGGCTCCGATAAATGAGCAGTTCTTC.

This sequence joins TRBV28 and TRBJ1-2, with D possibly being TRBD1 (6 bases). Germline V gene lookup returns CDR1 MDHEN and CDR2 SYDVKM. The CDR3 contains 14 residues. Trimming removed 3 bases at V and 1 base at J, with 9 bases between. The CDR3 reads CASSLGTSNYGYTF. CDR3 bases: TGTGCCAGCAGTTTGGGGACAAGTAACTATGGCTACACCTTC.

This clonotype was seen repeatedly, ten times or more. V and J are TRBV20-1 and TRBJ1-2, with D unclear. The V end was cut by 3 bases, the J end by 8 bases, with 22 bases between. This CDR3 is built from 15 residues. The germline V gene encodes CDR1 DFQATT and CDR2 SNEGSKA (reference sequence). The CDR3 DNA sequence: TGCAGTGCTAGTAACTCGGGTAACAGCGGTCGAGGCTACACCTTC. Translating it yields CSASNSGNSGRGYTF.

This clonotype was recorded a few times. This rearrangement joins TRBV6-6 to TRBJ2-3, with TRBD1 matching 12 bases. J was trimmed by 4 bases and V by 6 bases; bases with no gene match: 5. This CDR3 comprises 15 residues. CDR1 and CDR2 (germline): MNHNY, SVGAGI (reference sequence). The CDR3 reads CASSNRDRGPDTQYF. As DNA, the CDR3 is TGTGCCAGCAGCAACCGGGACAGGGGGCCAGATACGCAGTATTTT.

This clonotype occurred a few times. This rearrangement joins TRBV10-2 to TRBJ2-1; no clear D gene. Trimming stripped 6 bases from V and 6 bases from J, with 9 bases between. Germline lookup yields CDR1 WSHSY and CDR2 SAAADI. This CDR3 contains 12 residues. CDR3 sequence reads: CASSQASNEQFF. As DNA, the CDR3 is TGCGCCAGCAGCCAGGCTAGCAATGAGCAGTTCTTC.

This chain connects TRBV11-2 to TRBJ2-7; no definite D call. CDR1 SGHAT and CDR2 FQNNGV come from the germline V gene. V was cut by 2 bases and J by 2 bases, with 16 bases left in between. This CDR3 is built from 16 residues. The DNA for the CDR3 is TGTGCCAGCAGCTTATCCCCGGAGACGAGTACCTACGAGCAGTACTTC. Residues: CASSLSPETSTYEQYF.

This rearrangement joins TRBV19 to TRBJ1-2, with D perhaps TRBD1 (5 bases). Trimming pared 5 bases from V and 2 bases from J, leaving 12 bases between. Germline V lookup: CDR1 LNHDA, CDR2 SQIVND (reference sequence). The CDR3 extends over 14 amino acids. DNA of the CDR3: TGTGCCAGTAGTCCCCGACAGAGGAACTATGGCTACACCTTC. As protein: CASSPRQRNYGYTF.

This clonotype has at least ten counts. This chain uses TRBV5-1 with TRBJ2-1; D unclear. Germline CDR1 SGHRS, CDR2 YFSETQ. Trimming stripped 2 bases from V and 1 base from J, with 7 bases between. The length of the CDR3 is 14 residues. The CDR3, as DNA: TGCGCCAGCAGCTTTTCAGGATCCTACAATGAGCAGTTCTTC. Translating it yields CASSFSGSYNEQFF.

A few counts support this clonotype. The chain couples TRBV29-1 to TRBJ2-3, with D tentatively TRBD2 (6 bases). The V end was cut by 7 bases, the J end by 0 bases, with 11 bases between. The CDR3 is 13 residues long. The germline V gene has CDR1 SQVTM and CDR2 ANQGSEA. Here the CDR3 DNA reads TGCAGCGGCCGTCGGGGGAGCACAGATACGCAGTATTTT. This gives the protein CSGRRGSTDTQYF.

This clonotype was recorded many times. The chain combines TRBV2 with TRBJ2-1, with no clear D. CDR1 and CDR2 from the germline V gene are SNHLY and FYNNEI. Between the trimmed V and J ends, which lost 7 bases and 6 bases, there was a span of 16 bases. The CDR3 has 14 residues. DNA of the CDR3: TGTGCCAGCATAGAACTCTCAACCGCCAATGAGCAGTTCTTC. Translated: CASIELSTANEQFF.

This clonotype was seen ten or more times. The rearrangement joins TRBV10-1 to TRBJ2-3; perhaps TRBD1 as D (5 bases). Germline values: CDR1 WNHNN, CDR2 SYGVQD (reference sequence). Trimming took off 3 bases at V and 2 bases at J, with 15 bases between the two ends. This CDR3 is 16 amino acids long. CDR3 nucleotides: TGCGCCAGCAGTGAAGGGGCGGACCTAATCACAGATACGCAGTATTTT. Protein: CASSEGADLITDTQYF.

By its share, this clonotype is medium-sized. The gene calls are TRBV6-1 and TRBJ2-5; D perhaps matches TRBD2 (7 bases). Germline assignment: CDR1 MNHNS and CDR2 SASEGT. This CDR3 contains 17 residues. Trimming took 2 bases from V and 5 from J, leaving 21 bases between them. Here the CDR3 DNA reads TGTGCCAGCAGTGAAAATGCGCGGGGGCCCTCCGGGGAGACCCAGTACTTC. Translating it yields CASSENARGPSGETQYF.

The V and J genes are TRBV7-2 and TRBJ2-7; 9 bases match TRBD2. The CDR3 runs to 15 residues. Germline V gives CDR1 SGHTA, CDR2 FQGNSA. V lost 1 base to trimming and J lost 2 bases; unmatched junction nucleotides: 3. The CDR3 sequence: CASSLVGGGAYEQYF. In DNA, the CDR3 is TGTGCCAGCAGCTTAGTAGGCGGGGGGGCCTACGAGCAGTACTTC.

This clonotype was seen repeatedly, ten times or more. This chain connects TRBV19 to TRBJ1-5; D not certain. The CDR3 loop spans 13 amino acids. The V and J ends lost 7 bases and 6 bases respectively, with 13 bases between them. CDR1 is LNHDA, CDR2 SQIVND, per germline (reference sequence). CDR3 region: CASTGDHSQPQHF. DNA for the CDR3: TGTGCCAGTACCGGGGATCACAGTCAGCCCCAGCATTTT.

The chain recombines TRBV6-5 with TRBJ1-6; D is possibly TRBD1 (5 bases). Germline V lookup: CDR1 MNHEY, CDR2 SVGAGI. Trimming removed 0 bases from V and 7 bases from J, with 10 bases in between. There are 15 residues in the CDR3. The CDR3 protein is CASSYSRGDNSPLHF. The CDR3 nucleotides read TGTGCCAGCAGTTACTCAAGGGGAGACAATTCACCCCTCCACTTT.

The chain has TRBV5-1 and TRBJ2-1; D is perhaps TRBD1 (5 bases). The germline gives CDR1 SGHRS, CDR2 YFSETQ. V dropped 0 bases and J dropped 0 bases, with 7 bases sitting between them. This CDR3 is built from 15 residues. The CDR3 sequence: CASSLDRSSYNEQFF. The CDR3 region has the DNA TGCGCCAGCAGCTTGGACAGGAGCTCCTACAATGAGCAGTTCTTC.

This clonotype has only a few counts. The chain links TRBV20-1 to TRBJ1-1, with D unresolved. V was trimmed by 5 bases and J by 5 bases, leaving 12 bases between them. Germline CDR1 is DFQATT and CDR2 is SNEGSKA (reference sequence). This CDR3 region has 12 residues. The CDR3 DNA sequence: TGCAGTGCTCAAACCCAAGGGACTGAAGCTTTCTTT. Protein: CSAQTQGTEAFF.

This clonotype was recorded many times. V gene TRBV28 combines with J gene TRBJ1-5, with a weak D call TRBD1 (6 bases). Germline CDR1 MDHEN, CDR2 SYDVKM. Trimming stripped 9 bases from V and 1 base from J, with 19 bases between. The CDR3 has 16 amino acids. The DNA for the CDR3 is TGTGCCAGGATACACAGGGATATACGAAGCAATCAGCCCCAGCATTTT. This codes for CARIHRDIRSNQPQHF.

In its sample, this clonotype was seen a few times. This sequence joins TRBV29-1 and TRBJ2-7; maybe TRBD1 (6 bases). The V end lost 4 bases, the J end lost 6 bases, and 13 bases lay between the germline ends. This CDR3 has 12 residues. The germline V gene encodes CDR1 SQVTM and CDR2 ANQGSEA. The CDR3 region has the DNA TGCAGCGTTGGCCCCGGGACACGCGAGCAGTACTTC. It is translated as CSVGPGTREQYF.

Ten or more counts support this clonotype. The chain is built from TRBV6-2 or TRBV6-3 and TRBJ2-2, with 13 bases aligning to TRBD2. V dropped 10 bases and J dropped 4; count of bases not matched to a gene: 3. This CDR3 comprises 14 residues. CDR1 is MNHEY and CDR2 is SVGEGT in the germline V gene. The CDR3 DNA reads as TGTGCCACTCGACTAGCGGGAGGCACCGGGGAGCTGTTTTTT. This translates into CATRLAGGTGELFF.

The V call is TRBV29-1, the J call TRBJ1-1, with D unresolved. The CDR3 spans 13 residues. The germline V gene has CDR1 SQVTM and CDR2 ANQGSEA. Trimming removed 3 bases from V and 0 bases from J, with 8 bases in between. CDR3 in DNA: TGCAGCGTTGATGACCCCGTGAACACTGAAGCTTTCTTT. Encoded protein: CSVDDPVNTEAFF. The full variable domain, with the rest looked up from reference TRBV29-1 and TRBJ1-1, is SAVISQKPSRDICQRGTSLTIQCQVDSQVTMMFWYRQQPGQSLTLIATANQGSEATYESGFVIDKFPISRPNLTFSTLTVSNMSPEDSSIYLCSVDDPVNTEAFFGQGTRLTVV.

CDR3 amino acids: CASSQVASSYNEQFF. The CDR3 DNA is TGCGCCAGCAGCCAAGTTGCCAGCTCCTACAATGAGCAGTTCTTC. The chain employs TRBV4-1 and TRBJ2-1; D remains unclear. This CDR3 has 15 amino acids. Germline V gives CDR1 MGHRA, CDR2 YSYEKL. The ends were cut back, 1 base at V and 0 bases at J, with 7 bases in the middle.

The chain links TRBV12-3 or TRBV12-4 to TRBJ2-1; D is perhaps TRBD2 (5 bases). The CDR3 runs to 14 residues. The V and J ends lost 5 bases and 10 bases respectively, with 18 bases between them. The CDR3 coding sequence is TGTGCCAGCAGTCTTACCAGGCGGGTGAAGGAGCAGTTCTTC. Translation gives CASSLTRRVKEQFF.

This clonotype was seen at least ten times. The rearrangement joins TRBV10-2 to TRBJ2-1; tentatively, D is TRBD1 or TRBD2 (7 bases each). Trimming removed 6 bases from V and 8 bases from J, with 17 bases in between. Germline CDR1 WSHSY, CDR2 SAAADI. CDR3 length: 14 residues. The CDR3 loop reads CASSPDRAGDEQFF. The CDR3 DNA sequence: TGCGCCAGCAGCCCCGACAGGGCGGGAGATGAGCAGTTCTTC.